This TCR beta chain emerged from a study of T cell responses to AZD1222 COVID-19 vaccine. The protocol was immunoSEQ multiplex PCR, while the TCRdb copy is restricted to in-frame clones and leaves out a portion. Of approximately 70,000 clones in the sample, 82% were seen once. Trimming took 3 bases from V and 4 from J; bases not matched to a gene: 3. Germline values: CDR1 SGDLS, CDR2 YYNGEE. The CDR3 sequence is 14 residues long. General study results and limits: Donors skewed white British and female; clonal diversity was possibly underestimated.

A note on this clone: Antigen unknown.

Sample: peripheral blood, taken on day 0 of AZD1222 vaccination. V usage is TRBV9 and J usage is TRBJ2-5; 10 bases are shared with TRBD1. The clonotype comes from an adult in good health. The CDR3 protein is CASSARDRGETQYF. CDR3 in DNA: TGTGCCAGCAGCGCCCGGGACAGGGGAGAGACCCAGTACTTC.